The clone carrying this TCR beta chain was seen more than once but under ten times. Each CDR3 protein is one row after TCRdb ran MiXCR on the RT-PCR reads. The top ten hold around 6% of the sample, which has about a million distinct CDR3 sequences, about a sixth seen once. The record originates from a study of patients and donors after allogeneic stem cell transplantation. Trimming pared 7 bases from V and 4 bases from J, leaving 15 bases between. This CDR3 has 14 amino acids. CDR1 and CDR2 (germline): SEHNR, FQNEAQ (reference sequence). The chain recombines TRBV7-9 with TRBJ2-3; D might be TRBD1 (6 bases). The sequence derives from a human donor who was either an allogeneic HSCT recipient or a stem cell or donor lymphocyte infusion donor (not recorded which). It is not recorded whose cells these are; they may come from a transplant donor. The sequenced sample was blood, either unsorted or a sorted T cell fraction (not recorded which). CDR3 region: CASTPTGFADTQYF. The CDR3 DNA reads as TGTGCCAGCACCCCAACAGGGTTTGCAGATACGCAGTATTTT.